This TCR beta chain was profiled in a study of PD-1 blockade in classical Hodgkin lymphoma. Profiled with immunoSEQ multiplex PCR; TCRdb holds only in-frame clones, not every one. In the table there are about 25,000 clones, over 80% of which are singletons. The length of the CDR3 is 14 residues. Germline V lookup: CDR1 LGHNA, CDR2 YSLEER. V lost 4 bases to trimming and J lost 8 bases; unmatched junction nucleotides: 6. Stated time point: cycle 4 day 1 (C4D1), after 6 weeks of nivolumab. Following autologous stem cell transplantation, relapse occurred in every patient, and exposure to brentuximab vedotin varied. Magnetic negative selection was used to purify CD4+ T cells from thawed PBMCs.

The clonotype was recovered from a human donor with classical Hodgkin lymphoma. The chain joins TRBV4-3 to TRBJ2-4, with 9 bases fitting TRBD1. The sequencing used CD4+ T cells from blood, collected before the fourth cycle of nivolumab. CDR3 residues: CASSRTGVGDIQYF. In nucleotides, the CDR3 is TGCGCCAGCAGCCGGACAGGGGTGGGAGACATTCAGTACTTC.